This T cell receptor (beta chain) comes out of a study of T cells in localized non-small cell lung cancer. Study-wide results and caveats: The appearance of a median roughly 58 of the top 100 tumor clones was seen in adjacent lung. Maximal T cell clonality occurred in uninvolved adjacent lung, with tumor ranking below it.

The data were produced by immunoSEQ multiplex PCR, yet TCRdb's version contains in-frame clones alone and is incomplete. The table has 10,000 to 13,000 clones, approximately 48% seen once. V lost 5 bases to trimming and J lost 0 bases; unmatched junction nucleotides: 5. The CDR3 has 15 amino acids. CDR1 is LNHDA and CDR2 is SQIVND in the germline V gene (reference sequence). Turning to this clone: No antigen is known for it.

The V call is TRBV19, the J call TRBJ1-1, with 8 bases that match TRBD1. Specimen: lymph node tissue, collected before any cancer treatment. The clonotype comes from a woman aged 35 to 69 with stage II squamous cell lung carcinoma. CDR3 coding DNA: TGTGCCAGTAGTCCACGGGACAGGATGAACACTGAAGCTTTCTTT. It codes for CASSPRDRMNTEAFF. The variable domain in full, completed from reference TRBV19 and TRBJ1-1, reads DGGITQSPKYLFRKEGQNVTLSCEQNLNHDAMYWYRQDPGQGLRLIYYSQIVNDFQKGDIAEGYSVSREKKESFPLTVTSAQKNPTAFYLCASSPRDRMNTEAFFGQGTRLTVV.